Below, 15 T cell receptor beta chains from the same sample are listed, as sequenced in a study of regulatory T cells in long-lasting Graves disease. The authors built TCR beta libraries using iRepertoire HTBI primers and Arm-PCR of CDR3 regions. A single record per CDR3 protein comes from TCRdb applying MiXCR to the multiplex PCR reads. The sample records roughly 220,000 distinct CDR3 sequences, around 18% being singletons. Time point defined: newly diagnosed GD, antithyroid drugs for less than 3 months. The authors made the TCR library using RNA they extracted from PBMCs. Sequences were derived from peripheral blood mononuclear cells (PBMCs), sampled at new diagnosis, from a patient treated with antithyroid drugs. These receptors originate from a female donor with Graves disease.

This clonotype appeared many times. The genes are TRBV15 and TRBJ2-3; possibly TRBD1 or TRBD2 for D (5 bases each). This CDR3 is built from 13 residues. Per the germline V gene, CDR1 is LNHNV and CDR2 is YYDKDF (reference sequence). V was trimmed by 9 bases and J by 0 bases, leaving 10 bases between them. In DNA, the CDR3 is TGTGCCACGGGACCCACTAGCACAGATACGCAGTATTTT. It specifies CATGPTSTDTQYF.

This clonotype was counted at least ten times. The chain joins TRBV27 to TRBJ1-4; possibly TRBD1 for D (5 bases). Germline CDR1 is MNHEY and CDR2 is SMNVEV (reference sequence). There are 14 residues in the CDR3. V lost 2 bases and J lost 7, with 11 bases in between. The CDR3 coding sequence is TGTGCCAGCAGTTTAGGGGGGGTTCCTGAAAAACTGTTTTTT. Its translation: CASSLGGVPEKLFF.

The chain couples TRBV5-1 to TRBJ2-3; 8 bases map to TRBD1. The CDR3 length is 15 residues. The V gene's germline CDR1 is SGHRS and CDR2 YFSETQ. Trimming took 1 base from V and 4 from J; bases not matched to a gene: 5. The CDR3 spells CASSLQGARADTQYF. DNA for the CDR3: TGCGCCAGCAGCTTGCAGGGGGCTCGGGCAGATACGCAGTATTTT.

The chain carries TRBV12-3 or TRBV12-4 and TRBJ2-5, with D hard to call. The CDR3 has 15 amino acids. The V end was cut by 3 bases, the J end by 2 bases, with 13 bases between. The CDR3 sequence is CASSLSVGRQETQYF. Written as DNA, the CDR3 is TGTGCCAGCAGTTTGTCGGTCGGGCGTCAAGAGACCCAGTACTTC.

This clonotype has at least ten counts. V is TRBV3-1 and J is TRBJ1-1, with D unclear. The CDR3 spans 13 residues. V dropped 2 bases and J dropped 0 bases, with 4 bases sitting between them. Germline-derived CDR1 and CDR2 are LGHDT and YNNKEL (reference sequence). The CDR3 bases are TGTGCCAGCAGCCAATCCGTGAACACTGAAGCTTTCTTT. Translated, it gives CASSQSVNTEAFF. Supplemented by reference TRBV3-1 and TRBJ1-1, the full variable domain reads DTAVSQTPKYLVTQMGNDKSIKCEQNLGHDTMYWYKQDSKKFLKIMFSYNNKELIINETVPNRFSPKSPDKAHLNLHINSLELGDSAVYFCASSQSVNTEAFFGQGTRLTVV.

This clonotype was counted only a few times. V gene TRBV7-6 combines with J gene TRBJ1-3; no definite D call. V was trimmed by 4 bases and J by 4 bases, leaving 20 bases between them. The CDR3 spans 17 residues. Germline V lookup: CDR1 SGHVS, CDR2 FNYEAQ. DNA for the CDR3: TGTGCCAGCAGCTCCCTCCCCCCAGGCTTATCCGGAAACACCATATATTTT. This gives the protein CASSSLPPGLSGNTIYF.

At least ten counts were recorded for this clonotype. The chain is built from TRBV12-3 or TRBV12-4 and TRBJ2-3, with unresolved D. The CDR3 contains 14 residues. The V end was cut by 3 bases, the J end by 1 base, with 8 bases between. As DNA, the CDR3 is TGTGCCAGCAGTTTTGAGTTTGGCACAGATACGCAGTATTTT. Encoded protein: CASSFEFGTDTQYF.

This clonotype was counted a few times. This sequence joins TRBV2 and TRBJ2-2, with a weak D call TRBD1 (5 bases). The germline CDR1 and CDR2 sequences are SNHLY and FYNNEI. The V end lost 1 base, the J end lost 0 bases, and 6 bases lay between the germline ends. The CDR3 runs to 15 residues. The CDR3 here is CASSEVTANTGELFF. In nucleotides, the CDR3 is TGTGCCAGCAGTGAAGTGACAGCGAACACCGGGGAGCTGTTTTTT.

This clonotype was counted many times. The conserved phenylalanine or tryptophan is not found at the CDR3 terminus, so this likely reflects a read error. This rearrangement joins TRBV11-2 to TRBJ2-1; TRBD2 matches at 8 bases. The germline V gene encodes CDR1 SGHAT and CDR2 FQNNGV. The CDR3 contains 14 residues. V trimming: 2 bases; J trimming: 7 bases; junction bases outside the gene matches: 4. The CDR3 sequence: CASSLSGRRNEQFS. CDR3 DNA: TGTGCCAGCAGCTTAAGCGGGAGACGGAATGAGCAGTTCTCC.

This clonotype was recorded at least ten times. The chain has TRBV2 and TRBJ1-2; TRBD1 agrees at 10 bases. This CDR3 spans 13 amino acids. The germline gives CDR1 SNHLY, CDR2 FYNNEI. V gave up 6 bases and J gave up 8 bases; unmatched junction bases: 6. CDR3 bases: TGTGCCAGCAGGGGACAGGGGATGATCGGCTACACCTTC. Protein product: CASRGQGMIGYTF. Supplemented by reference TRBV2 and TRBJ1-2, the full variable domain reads EPEVTQTPSHQVTQMGQEVILRCVPISNHLYFYWYRQILGQKVEFLVSFYNNEISEKSEIFDDQFSVERPDGSNFTLKIRSTKLEDSAMYFCASRGQGMIGYTFGSGTRLTVV.

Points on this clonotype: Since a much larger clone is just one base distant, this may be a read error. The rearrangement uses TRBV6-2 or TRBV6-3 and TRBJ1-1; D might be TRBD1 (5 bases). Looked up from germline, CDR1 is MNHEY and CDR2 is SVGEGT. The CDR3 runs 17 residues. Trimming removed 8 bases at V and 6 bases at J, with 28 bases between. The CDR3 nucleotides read TGTGCCAGCCTTGACTCCGGAGAGGTTTCGGGGGGAGCTGAAGCTTTCTTT. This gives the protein CASLDSGEVSGGAEAFF.

DNA of the CDR3: TGCAGTGCTGCCGGCGGGAGACTAAACACAGATACGCAGTATTTT. It translates to CSAAGGRLNTDTQYF. The chain couples TRBV20-1 to TRBJ2-3; 7 nucleotides match TRBD2. The length of the CDR3 is 15 residues. CDR1 is DFQATT, CDR2 SNEGSKA, per germline (reference sequence). Trimming removed 5 bases from V and 2 bases from J; junction bases left unmatched: 10.

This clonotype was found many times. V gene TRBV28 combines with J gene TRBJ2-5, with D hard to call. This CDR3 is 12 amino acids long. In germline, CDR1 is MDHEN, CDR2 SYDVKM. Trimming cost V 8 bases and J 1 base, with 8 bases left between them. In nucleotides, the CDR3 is TGTGCCAGCTTTGGAGCCCAAGAGACCCAGTACTTC. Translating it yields CASFGAQETQYF.

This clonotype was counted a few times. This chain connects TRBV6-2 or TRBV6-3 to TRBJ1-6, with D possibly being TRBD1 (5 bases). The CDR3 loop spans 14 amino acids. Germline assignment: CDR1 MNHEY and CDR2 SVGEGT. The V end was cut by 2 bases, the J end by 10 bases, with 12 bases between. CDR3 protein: CASSYRGRDSPLHF. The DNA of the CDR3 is TGTGCCAGCAGTTACAGGGGAAGGGACTCACCCCTCCACTTT.

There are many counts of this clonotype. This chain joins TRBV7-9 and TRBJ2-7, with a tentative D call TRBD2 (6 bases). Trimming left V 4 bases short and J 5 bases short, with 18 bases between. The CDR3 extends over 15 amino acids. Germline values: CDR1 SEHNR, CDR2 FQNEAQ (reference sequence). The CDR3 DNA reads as TGTGCCAGCAGCTCCTCCGCGGGGAAGATACACGAGCAGTACTTC. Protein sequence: CASSSSAGKIHEQYF. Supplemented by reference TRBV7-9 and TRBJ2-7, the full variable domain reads DTGVSQNPRHKITKRGQNVTFRCDPISEHNRLYWYRQTLGQGPEFLTYFQNEAQLEKSRLLSDRFSAERPKGSFSTLEIQRTEQGDSAMYLCASSSSAGKIHEQYFGPGTRLTVT.